This record concerns one T cell receptor (beta chain) sequence. The sample originates from a study of shared clonotypes between healthy human individuals. Germline CDR1 reads MNHEY; CDR2 reads SVGAGI. The length of the CDR3 is 14 residues. V dropped 2 bases and J dropped 6 bases, with 14 bases sitting between them. Sequencing was performed with immunoSEQ multiplex PCR; in TCRdb, only in-frame clones are kept and a portion is missing. This sample has 1.4 million or so clones, with about 98.5% found just once. Sequenced material: naive CD4+ T cells sorted from blood. Subset in this sample: CD45RA+ positively selected. V gene TRBV6-5 combines with J gene TRBJ2-7; no clear D gene. The receptor was derived from a man aged 30-40 years in good health. CDR3 bases: TGTGCCAGCAGTTACACTCGTAAGGTCTCCGAGCAGTACTTC. It encodes CASSYTRKVSEQYF.